Below, 5 T cell receptor beta chains from the same sample are listed, as sequenced in a study of T cell responses to AZD1222 COVID-19 vaccine. Here immunoSEQ multiplex PCR was the method, and the copy in TCRdb shows in-frame clones only, minus some. The sample comprises 100,000 to 150,000 clones, roughly nine tenths of which are singletons, and less than 3.5% rests with the top ten. The sample was peripheral blood, taken 28 days after the second AZD1222 dose. The receptors derive from an adult who received the AZD1222 COVID-19 vaccine.

The chain recombines TRBV16 with TRBJ2-2; D remains ambiguous. The V gene lost 0 bases and the J gene lost 7 bases, with 3 bases spanning the gap. The CDR3 runs to 12 residues. Germline-derived CDR1 and CDR2 are KGHSY and FQNENV. The CDR3 reads CASSQSIGELFF. The CDR3 region has the DNA TGTGCCAGCAGCCAATCTATCGGGGAGCTGTTTTTT.

J is TRBJ1-1 and V is TRBV6-5; D is uncertain. V gave up 7 bases and J gave up 5 bases, with 17 bases separating them. Germline CDR1 reads MNHEY; CDR2 reads SVGAGI. The CDR3 totals 14 residues. The CDR3: CASTQNGFGTEAFF. In DNA, the CDR3 is TGTGCCAGCACTCAAAATGGGTTTGGGACTGAAGCTTTCTTT.

Only one count was recorded for this clone. The V and J genes are TRBV7-8 and TRBJ2-1, with D possibly being TRBD1 or TRBD2 (5 bases each). Trimming shortened V by 5 bases and J by 0 bases, and 17 bases separated the two germline ends. Germline V gene sequence: CDR1 SGHVS, CDR2 FQNEAQ. This CDR3 comprises 17 residues. DNA of the CDR3: TGTGCCAGCAGCCCCCAAGGGGCGGGCAGCTCCTACAATGAGCAGTTCTTC. Translating it yields CASSPQGAGSSYNEQFF.

The CDR3 nucleotides are TGTGCCAGCAGCGTAGGGAATTTCGCTGGAAACACCATATATTTT. Translating gives CASSVGNFAGNTIYF. The chain is built from TRBV9 and TRBJ1-3; no definite D call. CDR3 length equals 15 residues. Germline V gene data show CDR1 as SGDLS and CDR2 as YYNGEE. Deletions cut 0 bases from V and 2 bases from J, with 9 bases between.

This clone came up a few times. At one of its ends the junction is not consistent with the germline gene, which may arise from a read error. J is TRBJ1-1 and V is TRBV2; the D is unclear. The V gene's germline CDR1 is SNHLY and CDR2 FYNNEI. There are 10 residues in the CDR3. The chain's CDR3 is CASSKAEAFF. CDR3 DNA: TGTGCCAGCAGTAAAGCTGAAGCTTTCTTT.